This T cell receptor (beta chain) was sequenced during a study of blood T cell repertoires in COVID-19. Study summary: The United States, Italy and Spain provided the acute and convalescent COVID-19 samples. In each case, the material was cDNA or gDNA derived from T cells, B-cell-depleted T cells, or PBMCs.

Per the original data handling: Reference gene primer amplification gave nucleated cell count estimates. This table comes from immunoSEQ multiplex PCR, and its TCRdb copy is limited to in-frame clones, with some not included. The DNA gave D and trimming, while V, J and clone size come from that table. Of about 42,000 clones in the sample, approximately 90% were seen once. The trim removed 5 bases at V and 0 bases at J, leaving 5 bases unmatched. Germline loops: CDR1 SGDLS, CDR2 YYNGEE. There are 14 residues in the CDR3. This sequence originates from a man between 25 and 39 years old with active or convalescent COVID-19. The chain recombines TRBV9 with TRBJ2-7, with 7 bases lining up with TRBD2. The specimen was peripheral blood. CDR3 amino acids: CASSQSGDSYEQYF. In DNA form, the CDR3 reads TGTGCCAGCAGTCAGAGCGGGGACTCCTACGAGCAGTACTTC.